A single sample is the source of the 7 T cell receptor beta chains below, sequenced in a study of cytomegalovirus exposure and HLA in healthy donors. PCR amplification relied on 60 Vbeta primers (plus 13 Jbeta primers). This table comes from immunoSEQ multiplex PCR, and its TCRdb copy is limited to in-frame clones, with some not included. Counted here are 140,000 to 150,000 clones, approximately 82% occurring once; the ten biggest clones make up 9% to 10%. The material sequenced was PBMCs. Every receptor here comes from a woman aged 55-69 years in good health and CMV-seropositive.

This clone was seen just once. This sequence joins TRBV19 and TRBJ1-1; 7 nucleotides line up with TRBD1. The CDR3 length is 14 residues. Germline V gene lookup returns CDR1 LNHDA and CDR2 SQIVND (reference sequence). V gave up 7 bases and J gave up 11 bases; unmatched junction bases: 16. The CDR3 sequence: CASTPLQGVAGAFF. Here the CDR3 DNA reads TGTGCCAGTACCCCCCTCCAGGGGGTAGCCGGCGCTTTCTTT.

CDR3 loop: CASSAPGLADTDTQYF. CDR3 in DNA: TGTGCCAGCAGCGCACCGGGACTAGCTGACACAGATACGCAGTATTTT. The chain combines TRBV11-2 with TRBJ2-3; 9 nucleotides agree with TRBD2. Germline CDR1 and CDR2: SGHAT and FQNNGV. J was trimmed by 2 bases and V by 5 bases; bases with no gene match: 8. The CDR3 loop spans 16 amino acids.

The chain has TRBV6-6 and TRBJ2-1; 10 nucleotides line up with TRBD2. CDR1 is MNHNY, CDR2 SVGAGI, per germline (reference sequence). This CDR3 has 14 amino acids. Losses at the gene ends were 5 bases for V and 4 bases for J; bases not matched to a gene: 2. This CDR3 is CASSGLAAYNEQFF. CDR3 nucleotide sequence: TGTGCCAGCAGTGGACTAGCGGCATACAATGAGCAGTTCTTC.

The rearrangement uses TRBV18 and TRBJ2-6; 7 bases agree with TRBD1. This CDR3 region has 16 residues. The germline V gene has CDR1 KGHSH and CDR2 LQKENI. Trimming at V came to 0 bases and at J to 3 bases, leaving 2 bases not matched to a gene. The CDR3 DNA is TGTGCCAGCTCACCACCGACAGGGCGTGGGGCCAACGTCCTGACTTTC. Amino acid sequence: CASSPPTGRGANVLTF.

The chain joins TRBV4-3 to TRBJ1-1; TRBD1 aligns across 7 bases. Germline V gene lookup returns CDR1 LGHNA and CDR2 YSLEER. The CDR3 runs 15 residues. With 1 base clipped from V and 1 base from J, the junction kept 3 bases outside the gene matches. CDR3 DNA: TGCGCCAGCAGCCAAGTCGGGACAGCGAACACTGAAGCTTTCTTT. It codes for CASSQVGTANTEAFF.

The sample holds many counts of this clone. The chain combines TRBV5-4 with TRBJ1-3; D is unresolved. The germline V gene encodes CDR1 SGHNT and CDR2 YYREEE (reference sequence). This CDR3 is built from 13 residues. Trimming stripped 0 bases from V and 3 bases from J, with 4 bases between. The CDR3 sequence is CASSLDIGNTIYF. CDR3 bases: TGTGCCAGCAGCTTGGACATTGGAAACACCATATATTTT.

This chain joins TRBV5-1 and TRBJ2-1, with 8 bases aligning to TRBD1. The V segment lost 6 bases and the J segment 5 bases; nucleotides outside the gene matches: 13. In germline, CDR1 is SGHRS, CDR2 YFSETQ. The CDR3 loop spans 16 amino acids. CDR3 DNA: TGCGCCAGCAAACGTACAGGGGGATTGCGGGACAATGAGCAGTTCTTC. It translates to CASKRTGGLRDNEQFF.